This T cell receptor (beta chain) was documented in a study of monozygotic twins with cystic fibrosis. Germline CDR1 SNHLY, CDR2 FYNNEI. The CDR3 has 15 residues. V lost 3 bases, J lost 9 bases, and 7 bases stayed unmatched. As concerns this clone: Its matching antigen is unknown.

Data came from immunoSEQ multiplex PCR; TCRdb stores just in-frame clones and leaves some out. The sample gives around 15,000 clones, roughly nine tenths of which show up once; over 0.6% is in the top ten. Notes on the study in general: Low clonality (median roughly 0.0087) suggested a mostly naive repertoire.

The TCR originated in a boy younger than 18 with cystic fibrosis. The J gene is TRBJ2-2, the V gene TRBV2, with TRBD2 matching over 10 bases. Sequenced material: blood. The CDR3 DNA follows: TGTGCCAGCAGTGACCCTAGCGGGGGATTGCGGGAGCTGTTTTTT. This translates into CASSDPSGGLRELFF. Looking up the rest from reference TRBV2 and TRBJ2-2 gives the full variable domain: EPEVTQTPSHQVTQMGQEVILRCVPISNHLYFYWYRQILGQKVEFLVSFYNNEISEKSEIFDDQFSVERPDGSNFTLKIRSTKLEDSAMYFCASSDPSGGLRELFFGEGSRLTVL.